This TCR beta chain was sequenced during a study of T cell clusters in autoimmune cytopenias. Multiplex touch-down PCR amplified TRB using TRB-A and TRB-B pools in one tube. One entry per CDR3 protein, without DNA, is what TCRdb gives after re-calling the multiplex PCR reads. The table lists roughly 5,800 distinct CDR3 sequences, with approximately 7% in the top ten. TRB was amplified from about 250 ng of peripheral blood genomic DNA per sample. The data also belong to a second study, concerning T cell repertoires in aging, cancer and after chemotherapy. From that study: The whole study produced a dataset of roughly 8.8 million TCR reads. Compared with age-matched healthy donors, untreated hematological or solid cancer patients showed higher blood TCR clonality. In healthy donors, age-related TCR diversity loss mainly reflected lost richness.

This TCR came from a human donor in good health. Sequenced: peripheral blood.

The CDR3 sequence: CSAPLIGELFF. The chain uses TRBV20-1 and TRBJ2-2. CDR3 size: 11 residues. CDR1 and CDR2 from the germline V gene are DFQATT and SNEGSKA (reference sequence).